A single sample is the source of the 4 T cell receptor beta chains below, sequenced in a study of tumor and adjacent non-tumor tissue in lung cancer. RNA was extracted from bulk tissue without any cell sorting. The library came from three nested PCR rounds adapted from ARM-PCR protocols. TCRdb analysed the multiplex PCR reads with MiXCR anew, one entry per CDR3 protein. The sample holds 91,000 or so distinct CDR3 sequences, roughly 66% seen once. Sequencing was carried out using lung tumor tissue. The receptors were sampled from a man between 60 and 70 years old with non-small cell lung cancer.

Concerning this clonotype: Given a much more abundant clone one base away, this may be a read error. The chain combines TRBV7-3 with TRBJ2-2; D assignment may be TRBD1 or TRBD2 (6 bases each). This CDR3 contains 14 residues. V lost 4 bases to trimming and J lost 7 bases, with 13 bases between them. Germline CDR1 is SGHTA and CDR2 is FQGTGA. The CDR3 sequence: CASSSGARNGELFF. CDR3 sequence (DNA): TGTGCCAGCAGCTCGGGGGCACGGAACGGGGAGCTGTTTTTT.

This sequence joins TRBV4-3 and TRBJ2-7; TRBD2 matches 8 bases. The germline gives CDR1 LGHNA, CDR2 YSLEER. The CDR3 contains 13 residues. After removal of 3 bases from V and 3 bases from J, the junction contained 1 base not matched to a gene. CDR3 sequence (DNA): TGCGCCAGCAGCCACGGGAGGGGCTACGAGCAGTACTTC. Translation gives CASSHGRGYEQYF.

On this clonotype: The junction and the germline gene differ at one end; a read error may be behind it. J is TRBJ2-1 and V is TRBV11-3; TRBD2 is a possible D gene (6 bases). The germline V gene encodes CDR1 SGHNT and CDR2 YENEEA. There are 16 residues in the CDR3. This chain's CDR3 is CDSGLSSGDSYNEQFF. Here the CDR3 DNA reads TGTGACAGCGGCTTATCCTCGGGAGATTCGTACAATGAGCAGTTCTTC.

In regard to this clonotype: Germline is not matched at one junction end, which may reflect a read error. V is TRBV6-5 and J is TRBJ2-3; possibly TRBD1 for D (6 bases). The CDR3 sequence is 17 residues long. CDR1 is MNHEY, CDR2 SVGAGI, per germline. CDR3 in DNA: TGTGCCAGCAGTTTTGGGACATCGTGGGGAGTGACAGATACGCACTATTTT. It yields the protein CASSFGTSWGVTDTHYF.